The 4 T cell receptor beta chains reported below all come from one sample, sequenced in a study of regulatory T cells in long-lasting Graves disease. Time point of the sample: newly diagnosed GD, antithyroid drugs for less than 3 months. RNA extracted from PBMCs served as the sequencing template. Libraries of TCR beta came from iRepertoire HTBI primers plus Arm-PCR of CDR3 regions. In TCRdb, the multiplex PCR reads were re-called with MiXCR into one record per CDR3 protein. The table lists some 500,000 distinct CDR3 sequences, 15% to 20% of them singletons. The data also belong to a second study, concerning T cells in Graves' hyperthyroidism and ophthalmopathy.

Material: peripheral blood mononuclear cells (PBMCs), obtained at new diagnosis, from a patient treated with antithyroid drugs. These receptors were collected from a woman in her forties or fifties with Graves disease.

This clonotype has a handful of counts. V usage is TRBV27 and J usage is TRBJ1-1; D is perhaps TRBD1 (5 bases). This CDR3 comprises 14 residues. Deletions cut 3 bases from V and 1 base from J, with 9 bases between. In germline, CDR1 is MNHEY, CDR2 SMNVEV (reference sequence). In nucleotides, the CDR3 is TGTGCCAGCAGTTTTTGGGGGGGGAACACTGAAGCTTTCTTT. It codes for CASSFWGGNTEAFF.

This clonotype occurred many times. The chain employs TRBV28 and TRBJ1-2; 8 bases line up with TRBD1. V was clipped by 2 bases and J by 8 bases; unmatched bases: 4. The CDR3 contains 13 residues. Germline V gene data show CDR1 as MDHEN and CDR2 as SYDVKM. For the CDR3, the DNA is TGTGCCAGCAGTTTACGGGGGACAGGAGGCTACACCTTC. Its translation is CASSLRGTGGYTF.

The chain is built from TRBV7-9 and TRBJ2-7, with 8 nucleotides matching TRBD1. Trimming cost V 7 bases and J 6 bases; bases outside gene matches: 11. CDR1 is SEHNR, CDR2 FQNEAQ, per germline (reference sequence). The CDR3 loop spans 14 amino acids. The CDR3 loop reads CASTLVGTGTEQYF. The CDR3 DNA follows: TGTGCCAGCACCCTAGTGGGGACAGGAACCGAGCAGTACTTC.

This clonotype was seen a few times. J is TRBJ2-1 and V is TRBV5-4; 9 bases are shared with TRBD2. The germline CDR1 and CDR2 sequences are SGHNT and YYREEE (reference sequence). V was pared by 4 bases and J by 2 bases, with 4 bases of the junction left unmatched. There are 15 residues in the CDR3. The chain's CDR3 is CASSGGGGAYNEQFF. The CDR3 nucleotides are TGTGCCAGCAGCGGTGGCGGGGGGGCCTACAATGAGCAGTTCTTC.